The text below deals with one T cell receptor (beta chain). Its antigen is still unknown. Trimming left V 6 bases short and J 3 bases short, with 11 bases between. CDR1 and CDR2 (germline): MNHGY, SAAAGT. This CDR3 has 13 amino acids. The sample is drawn from a study of T cells in localized non-small cell lung cancer. Study conclusions and caveats: A median of about 52 clones ranked among the top 100 in tumor appeared in adjacent lung. Higher adjacent-lung clonality was associated with shorter survival. Adjacent uninvolved lung had the highest clonality, suggesting focused antigen responses.

Two independent pathologists confirmed no atypia in lung taken at least 2 cm from tumor. The repertoire was sequenced with immunoSEQ multiplex PCR; TCRdb's copy has only in-frame clones and lacks some. The data contain roughly 2,700 clones, roughly 27% of them singletons. The chain links TRBV6-8 to TRBJ1-2; D unresolved. The sequence was collected from a female donor aged 60 or older with stage I squamous cell lung carcinoma. The specimen was normal lung tissue next to the tumor, collected before any cancer treatment. The CDR3 region is CASSVVRDYGYTF. The CDR3 nucleotides read TGTGCCAGCAGCGTGGTCCGGGACTATGGCTACACCTTC.